This entry lists 19 T cell receptor beta chains sequenced from one sample in a study of vaccination and CD4 T cells after COVID-19. Treatment reported: roughly ten-day PBMC culture with coronavirus spike peptide pools or control peptides (ViraFEST assay). Antigen specificity for these receptors is unknown. Oncomine TCR Beta short-read sequencing was applied to DNA from cultured CD4+ T cells. TCRdb passed the PCR reads through MiXCR, listing each CDR3 protein once. Counted here are about 14,000 distinct CDR3 sequences, about 29% occurring once; the ten biggest clones make up around 20%. Sequencing was performed on cultured CD4+ T cells from blood. These receptors were taken from a human donor with COVID-19.

The J gene is TRBJ1-1, the V gene TRBV4-1, with D uncertain. The length of the CDR3 is 15 residues. Germline CDR1 MGHRA, CDR2 YSYEKL. The V gene lost 1 base and the J gene lost 2 bases, with 11 bases spanning the gap. The CDR3 protein is CASSQGSALNTEAFF. In DNA form, the CDR3 reads TGCGCCAGCAGCCAAGGGTCAGCCCTCAACACTGAAGCTTTCTTT.

This clonotype appeared a few times. CDR3 coding DNA: TGTGCCAGCAGCTTAACTGGGAGGAACAATGAGCAGTTCTTC. Protein: CASSLTGRNNEQFF. This chain links TRBV7-3 with TRBJ2-1; possibly TRBD2 for D (6 bases). Germline CDR1 is SGHTA and CDR2 is FQGTGA. The CDR3 consists of 14 residues. V gave up 0 bases and J gave up 5 bases, with 8 bases separating them.

The J gene is TRBJ1-5, the V gene TRBV18; 9 bases map to TRBD1. Germline loops: CDR1 KGHSH, CDR2 LQKENI. The CDR3 spans 14 residues. V was clipped by 5 bases and J by 4 bases; unmatched bases: 3. CDR3 sequence reads: CASSTGTGNQPQHF. The CDR3 DNA follows: TGTGCCAGCTCAACGGGGACAGGGAATCAGCCCCAGCATTTT. Using reference TRBV18 and TRBJ1-5 for the parts outside the CDR3, the full variable domain is NAGVMQNPRHLVRRRGQEARLRCSPMKGHSHVYWYRQLPEEGLKFMVYLQKENIIDESGMPKERFSAEFPKEGPSILRIQQVVRGDSAAYFCASSTGTGNQPQHFGDGTRLSIL.

The gene calls are TRBV5-1 and TRBJ2-2, with D unresolved. The V end lost 5 bases, the J end lost 6 bases, and 14 bases lay between the germline ends. Per the germline V gene, CDR1 is SGHRS and CDR2 is YFSETQ. This CDR3 is built from 14 residues. CDR3 DNA: TGCGCCAGCAGGATTGCGGTTCTCGCCGGGGAGCTGTTTTTT. Its protein product is CASRIAVLAGELFF.

This clonotype was observed a handful of times. As DNA, the CDR3 is TGTGCCAGCACCTTCTCTAGCGGGGGGGTGAATGAGCAGTTCTTC. This codes for CASTFSSGGVNEQFF. This chain joins TRBV27 and TRBJ2-1, with 12 bases fitting TRBD2. CDR1 and CDR2 (germline): MNHEY, SMNVEV (reference sequence). The CDR3 is 15 residues long. Trimming cost V 7 bases and J 7 bases; bases outside gene matches: 8.

This chain connects TRBV21-1 to TRBJ2-7; the table gives TRBD1 as D, unverified against the DNA. TRBV21-1 is termed a pseudogene. This CDR3 is 14 amino acids long. The CDR3 DNA follows: TGTGCCAGCAGCATTTACAGGGGCAGCTACGAGCAGTACTTC. Residues: CASSIYRGSYEQYF.

This sequence joins TRBV7-2 and TRBJ2-1; 8 positions agree with TRBD1. V was clipped by 5 bases and J by 2 bases; unmatched bases: 5. Germline V gene sequence: CDR1 SGHTA, CDR2 FQGNSA. This CDR3 is 15 amino acids long. The CDR3 DNA reads as TGTGCCAGCAGCCGAGACAGGGGAACCTACAATGAGCAGTTCTTC. Translated, it gives CASSRDRGTYNEQFF.

V usage is TRBV20-1 and J usage is TRBJ2-3; tentatively, D is TRBD1 or TRBD2 (6 bases each). Trimming left V 5 bases short and J 0 bases short, with 15 bases between. Germline values: CDR1 DFQATT, CDR2 SNEGSKA (reference sequence). CDR3 length: 15 amino acids. The CDR3 region is CSARRGQTSTDTQYF. The CDR3 DNA follows: TGCAGTGCTCGCCGGGGGCAGACTAGCACAGATACGCAGTATTTT.

This clonotype occurred a few times. The chain employs TRBV12-3 or TRBV12-4 and TRBJ1-6, with D possibly matching TRBD1 (6 bases). The CDR3 runs 14 residues. The V gene lost 3 bases and the J gene lost 9 bases, with 12 bases spanning the gap. CDR3 protein: CASSLTQGTSPLHF. The CDR3 DNA reads TGTGCCAGCAGTTTGACGCAGGGGACTTCACCCCTCCACTTT.

This clonotype was observed a few times. The gene calls are TRBV6-5 and TRBJ1-2; 7 bases line up with TRBD1. With 4 bases clipped from V and 5 bases from J, the junction kept 4 bases outside the gene matches. The CDR3 extends over 13 amino acids. The V gene's germline CDR1 is MNHEY and CDR2 SVGAGI. Here the CDR3 reads CASSSMTGYGYTF. The CDR3 DNA reads TGTGCCAGCAGTTCGATGACAGGGTATGGCTACACCTTC.

This clonotype appeared a few times. The J gene is TRBJ1-2, the V gene TRBV19; 8 bases fit TRBD1. Per the germline V gene, CDR1 is LNHDA and CDR2 is SQIVND (reference sequence). The CDR3 loop spans 14 amino acids. Unmatched junction bases numbered 7, after V lost 6 bases and J lost 4 bases. CDR3 region: CASRLTGGTYGYTF. CDR3 nucleotides: TGTGCCAGTAGGCTTACAGGGGGGACCTATGGCTACACCTTC.

The chain joins TRBV6-2 or TRBV6-3 to TRBJ2-7, with D uncertain. Per germline, CDR1 MNHEY and CDR2 SVGEGT. The CDR3 is 13 residues long. V lost 7 bases and J 3 bases, leaving 13 bases between the germline ends. The CDR3 region has the DNA TGTGCCAGCAAAGAAGACGATTTCTACGAGCAGTACTTC. Translation: CASKEDDFYEQYF.

V gene TRBV5-1 combines with J gene TRBJ2-7, with 7 bases identical to TRBD1. V lost 3 bases, J lost 4 bases, and 10 bases stayed unmatched. The CDR3 totals 15 residues. CDR1 is SGHRS, CDR2 YFSETQ, per germline. Written as DNA, the CDR3 is TGCGCCAGCAGCTCTTCCCCGGGACAGACTTACGAGCAGTACTTC. Translated: CASSSSPGQTYEQYF. Full variable domain (outside the CDR3, taken from reference TRBV5-1 and TRBJ2-7): KAGVTQTPRYLIKTRGQQVTLSCSPISGHRSVSWYQQTPGQGLQFLFEYFSETQRNKGNFPGRFSGRQFSNSRSEMNVSTLELGDSALYLCASSSSPGQTYEQYFGPGTRLTVT.

The table lists this clonotype with a few counts. The chain has TRBV6-2 or TRBV6-3 and TRBJ1-2, with D tentatively TRBD1 (6 bases). V was cut by 2 bases and J by 3 bases, with 13 bases left in between. Germline CDR1 MNHEY, CDR2 SVGEGT. The CDR3 runs to 15 residues. In DNA, the CDR3 is TGTGCCAGCAGTTACGGGACATCAGGGGACTATGGCTACACCTTC. Protein product: CASSYGTSGDYGYTF.

This clonotype was seen a few times. The chain employs TRBV2 and TRBJ2-7; 7 nucleotides match TRBD1. J lost 7 bases, V lost 6 bases, and 6 bases had no gene match. The CDR3 sequence is 12 residues long. Germline loops: CDR1 SNHLY, CDR2 FYNNEI. Here the CDR3 reads CASSQTGYEQYF. The DNA for the CDR3 is TGTGCCAGCAGCCAGACAGGGTATGAGCAGTACTTC.

This clonotype was counted a few times. The rearrangement links TRBV11-2 to TRBJ2-7, with D unclear. V was clipped by 5 bases and J by 1 base, with 3 bases between them. CDR1 SGHAT and CDR2 FQNNGV come from the germline V gene. CDR3 length equals 11 residues. This CDR3 reads CASSPSYEQYF. In DNA form, the CDR3 reads TGTGCCAGCAGCCCTTCCTACGAGCAGTACTTC.

The V gene is TRBV18, the J gene TRBJ1-1; D gene ambiguous. V was shortened by 3 bases and J by 1 base, with 21 bases between the two germline ends. The CDR3 totals 18 residues. Germline lookup yields CDR1 KGHSH and CDR2 LQKENI. The CDR3 region is CASSPKPTGRTGNTEAFF. Here the CDR3 DNA reads TGTGCCAGCTCACCTAAGCCCACGGGGAGGACGGGGAACACTGAAGCTTTCTTT.

The rearrangement joins TRBV28 to TRBJ2-7, with TRBD2 as a possible D gene (6 bases). CDR3 length: 15 residues. Germline V gene lookup returns CDR1 MDHEN and CDR2 SYDVKM. Trimming pared 0 bases from V and 4 bases from J, leaving 13 bases between. CDR3 bases: TGTGCCAGCAGTTTATGGGGGAGGCCGGGGTACGAGCAGTACTTC. Encoded protein: CASSLWGRPGYEQYF.

The J gene is TRBJ2-7, the V gene TRBV10-1; D call uncertain. This CDR3 comprises 15 residues. Germline assignment: CDR1 WNHNN and CDR2 SYGVQD (reference sequence). The V and J ends lost 2 bases and 2 bases respectively, with 13 bases between them. CDR3 residues: CASSEPKPAPYEQYF. CDR3 nucleotides: TGCGCCAGCAGTGAGCCGAAACCGGCACCCTACGAGCAGTACTTC.